These 15 T cell receptor beta chains originate from one sample sequenced in a study of blood T cell repertoires in COVID-19. Assay: immunoSEQ multiplex PCR; the TCRdb copy retains only in-frame clones and omits some. The sample has under 250,000 clones; around 82% are singletons. What was sequenced was peripheral blood. All receptors come from a woman aged 50 to 60 with acute or convalescent COVID-19.

The table lists this clone with a few counts. V and J are TRBV6-1 and TRBJ2-7, with TRBD1 identical over 7 bases. The CDR3 sequence is 15 residues long. V shed 0 bases and J 4 bases; nucleotides not matched to a gene: 6. Germline V gene sequence: CDR1 MNHNS, CDR2 SASEGT. CDR3 protein: CASSEAQGGKYEQYF. The CDR3 DNA is TGTGCCAGCAGTGAAGCGCAAGGGGGCAAATACGAGCAGTACTTC.

This chain links TRBV14 with TRBJ2-3, with a tentative D call TRBD2 (6 bases). The CDR3 runs 12 residues. Germline CDR1 SGHDN, CDR2 FVKESK. V lost 1 base, J lost 11 bases, and 10 bases lay in between. CDR3 coding DNA: TGTGCCAGCAGCCAAGGAACTAGCTGGCAGTATTTT. The encoded protein is CASSQGTSWQYF. Variable domain in full (rest from reference TRBV14 and TRBJ2-3): EAGVTQFPSHSVIEKGQTVTLRCDPISGHDNLYWYRRVMGKEIKFLLHFVKESKQDESGMPNNRFLAERTGGTYSTLKVQPAELEDSGVYFCASSQGTSWQYFGPGTRLTVL.

The J gene is TRBJ1-2, the V gene TRBV7-9, with 7 bases lining up with TRBD1. Germline V gene lookup returns CDR1 SEHNR and CDR2 FQNEAQ (reference sequence). There are 13 residues in the CDR3. Trimming at V came to 3 bases and at J to 6 bases, leaving 4 bases not matched to a gene. In nucleotides, the CDR3 is TGTGCCAGCAGCTTTGGGACAGCTCATGGCTACACCTTC. Translation: CASSFGTAHGYTF.

This clone was detected only once. J is TRBJ1-2 and V is TRBV10-3; possibly TRBD1 for D (6 bases). Trimming left V 3 bases short and J 0 bases short, with 11 bases between. The CDR3 runs 15 residues. Germline V CDR1 and CDR2: ENHRY, SYGVKD. This CDR3 reads CAISDYGGSNYGYTF. Here the CDR3 DNA reads TGTGCCATCAGTGACTATGGGGGCTCTAACTATGGCTACACCTTC.

The V call is TRBV28, the J call TRBJ1-1, with 8 bases fitting TRBD1. The CDR3 consists of 18 residues. From germline, CDR1 is MDHEN and CDR2 SYDVKM. The ends lost 5 bases at V and 1 base at J; junction bases unmatched: 15. The CDR3 loop is CASSMWTGRGEANTEAFF. The CDR3 region has the DNA TGTGCCAGCAGTATGTGGACAGGGAGGGGAGAGGCGAACACTGAAGCTTTCTTT.

The rearrangement links TRBV4-2 to TRBJ1-2, with unresolved D. V was shortened by 4 bases and J by 7 bases, with 19 bases between the two germline ends. The CDR3 has 15 amino acids. Looked up from germline, CDR1 is LGHNA and CDR2 is YNFKEQ. Here the CDR3 DNA reads TGTGCCAGCAGCCGATCAGAGATCCGCTACAGTGGCTACACCTTC. Protein sequence: CASSRSEIRYSGYTF.

V gene TRBV12-5 combines with J gene TRBJ2-7; tentative D call: TRBD2 (5 bases). Trimming removed 1 base from V and 7 bases from J, with 8 bases in between. The CDR3 sequence is 12 residues long. Germline V gene lookup returns CDR1 LGHNT and CDR2 FRNRAP. This CDR3 reads CASGLAPGEQYF. The CDR3, as DNA: TGTGCTAGTGGTTTGGCTCCGGGGGAGCAGTACTTC.

The V and J genes are TRBV3-1 (or the pseudogene TRBV3-2) and TRBJ2-7, with 7 bases matching TRBD2. CDR3 length: 18 residues. The V gene's germline CDR1 is LGHDT and CDR2 YNNKEL (reference sequence). The trim removed 2 bases at V and 1 base at J, leaving 14 bases unmatched. The CDR3 DNA is TGTGCCAGCAGCCAATACCACCCGAGGGAGGGTTTTTCCTACGAGCAGTACTTC. It yields the protein CASSQYHPREGFSYEQYF.

V gene TRBV7-6 combines with J gene TRBJ2-2, with a tentative D call TRBD1 (5 bases). CDR1 is SGHVS, CDR2 FNYEAQ, per germline. V dropped 8 bases and J dropped 2 bases, with 12 bases sitting between them. There are 14 residues in the CDR3. The CDR3 DNA is TGTGCCAGCGTCAAGGGGCACAACACCGGGGAGCTGTTTTTT. It yields the protein CASVKGHNTGELFF.

The chain employs TRBV4-2 and TRBJ2-3; 14 positions agree with TRBD2. Unmatched junction bases numbered 0, after V lost 1 base and J lost 6 bases. The CDR3 consists of 15 residues. CDR1 LGHNA and CDR2 YNFKEQ come from the germline V gene. CDR3 region: CASSQGTSGGDTQYF. The CDR3 DNA follows: TGTGCCAGCAGCCAAGGGACTAGCGGGGGGGATACGCAGTATTTT.

The gene calls are TRBV28 and TRBJ2-4; 15 bases map to TRBD2. Germline V gene sequence: CDR1 MDHEN, CDR2 SYDVKM. CDR3 length: 18 amino acids. V trimming: 5 bases; J trimming: 2 bases; junction bases outside the gene matches: 7. The CDR3 coding sequence is TGTGCCAGCAGTCGTGGACTAGCGGGAGGGCCATCCAAAAACATTCAGTACTTC. Encoded protein: CASSRGLAGGPSKNIQYF. The complete variable domain, with remaining parts taken from reference TRBV28 and TRBJ2-4, reads DVKVTQSSRYLVKRTGEKVFLECVQDMDHENMFWYRQDPGLGLRLIYFSYDVKMKEKGDIPEGYSVSREKKERFSLILESASTNQTSMYLCASSRGLAGGPSKNIQYFGAGTRLSVL.

The V and J genes are TRBV18 and TRBJ1-3; D is undetermined. There are 15 residues in the CDR3. V was clipped by 3 bases and J by 0 bases, with 9 bases between them. Germline CDR1 reads KGHSH; CDR2 reads LQKENI. CDR3 amino acids: CASSPGSASGNTIYF. The DNA of the CDR3 is TGTGCCAGCTCACCCGGGTCTGCCTCTGGAAACACCATATATTTT. Combining the CDR3 with reference TRBV18 and TRBJ1-3 gives the whole variable domain NAGVMQNPRHLVRRRGQEARLRCSPMKGHSHVYWYRQLPEEGLKFMVYLQKENIIDESGMPKERFSAEFPKEGPSILRIQQVVRGDSAAYFCASSPGSASGNTIYFGEGSWLTVV.

The chain couples TRBV5-1 to TRBJ2-7, with 8 bases lining up with TRBD1. V was pared by 2 bases and J by 1 base, with 5 bases of the junction left unmatched. This CDR3 region has 15 residues. The germline gives CDR1 SGHRS, CDR2 YFSETQ. DNA for the CDR3: TGCGCCAGCAGCTTTAACAGGGGGAGTTCCTACGAGCAGTACTTC. Its translation: CASSFNRGSSYEQYF.

This clone showed up just once. In DNA form, the CDR3 reads TGTGCCAGCAGTGTTTCCATCACAGATACGCAGTATTTT. Its protein is CASSVSITDTQYF. V and J are TRBV2 and TRBJ2-3; D is ambiguous. Germline V lookup: CDR1 SNHLY, CDR2 FYNNEI. The CDR3 is 13 amino acids. V lost 4 bases to trimming and J lost 2 bases, with 7 bases between them.

CDR3 in amino acids: CTSSHKGLAGPLSSYNEQFF. The CDR3 DNA sequence: TGCACCAGCAGCCATAAGGGACTAGCGGGTCCTCTTAGCTCCTACAATGAGCAGTTCTTC. V and J are TRBV1 and TRBJ2-1; the tabulated D call, TRBD2, remains unverified against the DNA. TRBV1 is described as a pseudogene. The CDR3 loop spans 20 amino acids.